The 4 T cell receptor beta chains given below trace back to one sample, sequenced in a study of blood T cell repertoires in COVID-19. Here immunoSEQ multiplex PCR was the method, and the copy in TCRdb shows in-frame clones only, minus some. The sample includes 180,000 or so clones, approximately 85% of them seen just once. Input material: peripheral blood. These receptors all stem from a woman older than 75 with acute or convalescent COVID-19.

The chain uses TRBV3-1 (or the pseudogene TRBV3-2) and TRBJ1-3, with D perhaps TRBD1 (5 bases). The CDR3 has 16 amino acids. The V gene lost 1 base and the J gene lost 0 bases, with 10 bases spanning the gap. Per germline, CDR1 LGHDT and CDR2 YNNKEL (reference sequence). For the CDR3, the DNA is TGTGCCAGCAGCCAAGCTCAGGGTAGCTCTGGAAACACCATATATTTT. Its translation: CASSQAQGSSGNTIYF.

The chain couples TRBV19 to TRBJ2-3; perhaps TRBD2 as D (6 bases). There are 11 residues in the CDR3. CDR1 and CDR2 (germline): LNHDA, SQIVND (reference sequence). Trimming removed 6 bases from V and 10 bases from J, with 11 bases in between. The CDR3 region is CASSTSGAQYF. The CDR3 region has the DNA TGTGCCAGTAGCACCTCGGGAGCGCAGTATTTT.

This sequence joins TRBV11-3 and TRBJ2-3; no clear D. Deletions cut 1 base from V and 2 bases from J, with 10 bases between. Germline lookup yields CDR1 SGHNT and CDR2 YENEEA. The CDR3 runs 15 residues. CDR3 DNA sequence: TGTGCCAGCAGCTTAGGCCTGGCCCCCACAGATACGCAGTATTTT. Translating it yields CASSLGLAPTDTQYF.

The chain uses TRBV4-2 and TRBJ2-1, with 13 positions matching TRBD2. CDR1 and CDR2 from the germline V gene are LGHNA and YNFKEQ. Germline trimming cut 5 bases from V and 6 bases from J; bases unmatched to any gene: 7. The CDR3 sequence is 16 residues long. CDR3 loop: CASSYGTSGMRNEQFF. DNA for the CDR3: TGTGCCAGCAGCTACGGGACTAGCGGGATGCGCAATGAGCAGTTCTTC.